This TCR beta chain is drawn from a study of cytomegalovirus exposure and HLA in healthy donors. V was shortened by 2 bases and J by 4 bases, with 8 bases between the two germline ends. CDR3 length equals 13 residues. Germline V CDR1 and CDR2: SEHNR, FQNEAQ (reference sequence). About this clone itself: As yet, its antigen is unknown.

13 Jbeta primers and 60 Vbeta primers were used for the PCR. Clones were read by immunoSEQ multiplex PCR, and TCRdb kept only the in-frame ones, dropping some. The table records 200,000 to 250,000 clones, about 75% of them present only once. General observations from the study: Cytomegalovirus-associated status was assigned to about 170 TCR beta chains.

The sequenced sample consisted of PBMCs. This clonotype was sampled from a woman in her twenties or thirties in good health and CMV-seronegative. The chain links TRBV7-9 to TRBJ1-1, with TRBD1 as a possible D gene (5 bases). This CDR3 is CASSLRGGTEAFF. Here the CDR3 DNA reads TGTGCCAGCAGCTTAAGGGGCGGCACTGAAGCTTTCTTT. Filled out from reference TRBV7-9 and TRBJ1-1, the complete variable domain reads DTGVSQNPRHKITKRGQNVTFRCDPISEHNRLYWYRQTLGQGPEFLTYFQNEAQLEKSRLLSDRFSAERPKGSFSTLEIQRTEQGDSAMYLCASSLRGGTEAFFGQGTRLTVV.